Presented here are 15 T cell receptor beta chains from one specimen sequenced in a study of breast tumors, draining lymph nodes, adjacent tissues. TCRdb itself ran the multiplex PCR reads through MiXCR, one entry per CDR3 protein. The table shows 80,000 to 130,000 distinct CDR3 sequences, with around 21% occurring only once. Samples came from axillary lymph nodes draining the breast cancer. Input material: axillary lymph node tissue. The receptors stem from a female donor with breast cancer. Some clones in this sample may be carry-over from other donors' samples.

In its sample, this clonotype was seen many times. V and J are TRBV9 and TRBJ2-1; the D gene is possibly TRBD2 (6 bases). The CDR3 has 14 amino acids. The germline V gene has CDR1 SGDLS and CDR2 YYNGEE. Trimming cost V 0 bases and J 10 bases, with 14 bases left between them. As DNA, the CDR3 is TGTGCCAGCAGCGTAGCTACGGGGGTCCCAGAGCAGTTCTTC. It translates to CASSVATGVPEQFF.

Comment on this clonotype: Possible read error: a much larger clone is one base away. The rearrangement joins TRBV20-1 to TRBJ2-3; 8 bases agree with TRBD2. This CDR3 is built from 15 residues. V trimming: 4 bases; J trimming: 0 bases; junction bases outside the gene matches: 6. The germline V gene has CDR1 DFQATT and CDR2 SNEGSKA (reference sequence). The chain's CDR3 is CSANGGGTSTDTQYF. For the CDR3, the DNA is TGCAGTGCTAATGGCGGGGGGACTAGCACAGATACGCAGTATTTT.

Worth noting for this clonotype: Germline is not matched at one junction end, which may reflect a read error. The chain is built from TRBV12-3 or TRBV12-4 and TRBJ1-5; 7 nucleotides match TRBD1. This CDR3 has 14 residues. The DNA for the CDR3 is TGTGCCAGCACTCAACGGGACAGAAATCAGCCCCGGCATTTT. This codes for CASTQRDRNQPRHF.

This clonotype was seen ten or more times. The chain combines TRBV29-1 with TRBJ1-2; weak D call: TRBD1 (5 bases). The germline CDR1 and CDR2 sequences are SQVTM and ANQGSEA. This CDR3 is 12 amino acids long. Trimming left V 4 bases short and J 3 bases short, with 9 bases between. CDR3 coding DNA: TGCAGCGTTGGGCCGGGACACTATGGCTACACCTTC. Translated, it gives CSVGPGHYGYTF.

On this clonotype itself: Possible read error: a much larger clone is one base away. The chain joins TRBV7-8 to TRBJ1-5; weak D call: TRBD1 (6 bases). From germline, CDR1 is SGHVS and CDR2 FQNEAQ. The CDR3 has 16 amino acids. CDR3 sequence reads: CASSFNNRVGNQHQHF. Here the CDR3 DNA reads TGTGCCAGCAGCTTTAATAACAGGGTTGGAAATCAGCACCAGCATTTT.

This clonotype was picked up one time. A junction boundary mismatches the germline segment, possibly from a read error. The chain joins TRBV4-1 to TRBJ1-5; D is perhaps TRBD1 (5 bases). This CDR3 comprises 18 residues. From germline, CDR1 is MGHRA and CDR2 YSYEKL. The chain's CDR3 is CTSSQEHDFRDQNQPQHF. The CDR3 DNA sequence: TGCACCAGCAGCCAAGAACATGACTTTCGGGACCAAAATCAGCCCCAGCATTTT.

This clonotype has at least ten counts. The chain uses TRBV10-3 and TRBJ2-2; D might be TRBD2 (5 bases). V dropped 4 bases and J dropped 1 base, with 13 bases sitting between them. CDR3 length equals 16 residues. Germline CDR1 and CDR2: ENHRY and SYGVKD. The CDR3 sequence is CAISGGPAVNTGELFF. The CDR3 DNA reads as TGTGCCATCAGTGGAGGGCCCGCTGTGAACACCGGGGAGCTGTTTTTT.

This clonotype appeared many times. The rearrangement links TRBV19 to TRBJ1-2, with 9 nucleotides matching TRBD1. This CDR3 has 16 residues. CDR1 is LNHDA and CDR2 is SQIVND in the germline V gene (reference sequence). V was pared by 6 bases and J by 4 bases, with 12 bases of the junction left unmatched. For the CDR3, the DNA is TGTGCCAGTAGACCTGACACCGGGACAGGGTTCTATGGCTACACCTTC. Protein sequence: CASRPDTGTGFYGYTF.

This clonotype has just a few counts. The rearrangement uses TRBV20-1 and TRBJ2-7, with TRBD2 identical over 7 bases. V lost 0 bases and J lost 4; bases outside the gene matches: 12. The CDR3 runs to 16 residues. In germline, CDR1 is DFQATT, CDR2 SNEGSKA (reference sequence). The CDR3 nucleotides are TGCAGTGCTAGAGATGGTGGCGGGAGAGGTGGGTACGAGCAGTACTTC. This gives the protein CSARDGGGRGGYEQYF.

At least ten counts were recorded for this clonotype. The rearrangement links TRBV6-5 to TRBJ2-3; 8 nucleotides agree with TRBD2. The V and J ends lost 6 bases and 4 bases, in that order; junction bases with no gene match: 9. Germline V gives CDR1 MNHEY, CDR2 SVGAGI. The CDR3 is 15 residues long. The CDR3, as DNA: TGTGCCAGCAGGAGTCCAGCGGGAGCGGCAGATACGCAGTATTTT. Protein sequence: CASRSPAGAADTQYF.

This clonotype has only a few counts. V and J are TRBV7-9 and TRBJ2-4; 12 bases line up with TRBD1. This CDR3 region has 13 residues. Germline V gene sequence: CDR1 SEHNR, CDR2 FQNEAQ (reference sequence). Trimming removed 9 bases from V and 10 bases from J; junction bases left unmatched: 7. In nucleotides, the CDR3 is TGTGCCAGGATTGGGACAGGGGGCGTAATTCAGTACTTC. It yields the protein CARIGTGGVIQYF.

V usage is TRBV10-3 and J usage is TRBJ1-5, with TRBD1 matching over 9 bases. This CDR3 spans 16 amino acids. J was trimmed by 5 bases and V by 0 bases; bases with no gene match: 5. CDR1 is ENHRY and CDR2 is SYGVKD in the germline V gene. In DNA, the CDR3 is TGTGCCATCAGTGAGTCCCACAGGGGGCTCGATCAGCCCCAGCATTTT. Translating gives CAISESHRGLDQPQHF.

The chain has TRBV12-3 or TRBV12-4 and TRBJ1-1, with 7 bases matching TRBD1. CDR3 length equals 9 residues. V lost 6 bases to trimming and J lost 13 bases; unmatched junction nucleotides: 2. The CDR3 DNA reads TGTGCCAGCAGGCCAGGGGGTTTCTTT. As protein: CASRPGGFF.

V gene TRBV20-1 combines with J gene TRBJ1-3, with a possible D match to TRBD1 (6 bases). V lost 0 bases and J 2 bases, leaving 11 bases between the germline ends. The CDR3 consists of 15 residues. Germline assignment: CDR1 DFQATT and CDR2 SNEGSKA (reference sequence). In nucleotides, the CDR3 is TGCAGTGCTAGAGATGGGAACAGGGCTGGAAACACCATATATTTT. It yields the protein CSARDGNRAGNTIYF.

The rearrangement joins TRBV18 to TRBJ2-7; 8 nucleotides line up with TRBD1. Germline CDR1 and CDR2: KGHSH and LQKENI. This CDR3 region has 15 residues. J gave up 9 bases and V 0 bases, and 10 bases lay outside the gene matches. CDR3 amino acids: CASSPPETGVTVQYF. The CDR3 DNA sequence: TGTGCCAGCTCACCACCGGAGACAGGGGTTACGGTGCAGTACTTC.